This is a list of T cell receptor beta chains from one sample in a study of blood T cell repertoires in COVID-19. The data were produced by immunoSEQ multiplex PCR, yet TCRdb's version contains in-frame clones alone and is incomplete. The data contain about 60,000 clones, approximately 90% of them seen just once; the ten biggest clones take up 14%. The source material was peripheral blood. Receptors were obtained from a woman aged 55-69 years with active COVID-19. Each CDR3 is given with its conserved first and last residue. Fields, in order: CDR3 length, V gene, D gene, clone size, J gene, CDR3 protein, CDR3 DNA. A D gene is named only where the DNA matches it firmly. Size tells how often a clone was seen (once, few, many) or the class of an expanded clone, and some rows leave it out.

CDR3 length: 13
V gene: TRBV6-5
D gene: .
clone size: .
J gene: TRBJ1-1
CDR3 protein: CASSSVQNTEAFF
CDR3 DNA: TGTGCCAGCAGTTCGGTCCAGAACACTGAAGCTTTCTTT

CDR3 length: 16
V gene: TRBV13
D gene: .
clone size: .
J gene: TRBJ2-7
CDR3 protein: CASSSPGDGGFYEQYF
CDR3 DNA: TGTGCCAGCAGCTCCCCCGGGGATGGGGGCTTTTACGAGCAGTACTTC

CDR3 length: 15
V gene: TRBV5-8
D gene: TRBD1
clone size: .
J gene: TRBJ2-7
CDR3 protein: CASSIARHRGREQYF
CDR3 DNA: TGTGCCAGCAGCATCGCCCGTCACAGGGGGCGCGAGCAGTACTTC

CDR3 length: 14
V gene: TRBV25-1
D gene: .
clone size: .
J gene: TRBJ1-6
CDR3 protein: CASSEPQRNSPLHF
CDR3 DNA: TGTGCCAGCAGTGAGCCACAACGTAATTCACCCCTCCACTTT

CDR3 length: 15
V gene: TRBV5-1
D gene: .
clone size: .
J gene: TRBJ2-3
CDR3 protein: CASSRVSGVTDTQYF
CDR3 DNA: TGCGCCAGCAGCCGGGTGAGTGGAGTGACAGATACGCAGTATTTT

CDR3 length: 16
V gene: TRBV21-1
D gene: .
clone size: .
J gene: TRBJ2-1
CDR3 protein: CASSKDPSGLWNEQFF
CDR3 DNA: TGTGCCAGCAGCAAAGACCCTAGCGGCCTTTGGAATGAGCAGTTCTTC

CDR3 length: 13
V gene: TRBV12-3/TRBV12-4
D gene: .
clone size: .
J gene: TRBJ2-5
CDR3 protein: CASSRGSRETQYF
CDR3 DNA: TGTGCCAGCAGCCGGGGTAGTCGTGAGACCCAGTACTTC

CDR3 length: 17
V gene: TRBV14
D gene: .
clone size: .
J gene: TRBJ1-1
CDR3 protein: CASSQFQRTAADTEAFF
CDR3 DNA: TGTGCCAGCAGCCAATTCCAGCGGACGGCCGCTGACACTGAAGCTTTCTTT

CDR3 length: 12
V gene: TRBV6-5
D gene: .
clone size: .
J gene: TRBJ1-2
CDR3 protein: CASSYAGYGYTF
CDR3 DNA: TGTGCCAGCAGTTACGCGGGCTATGGCTACACCTTC

CDR3 length: 16
V gene: TRBV12-5
D gene: .
clone size: .
J gene: TRBJ2-3
CDR3 protein: CASGLRIRTNPDTQYF
CDR3 DNA: TGTGCTAGTGGTTTAAGGATCCGGACAAATCCAGATACGCAGTATTTT

CDR3 length: 16
V gene: TRBV7-9
D gene: TRBD2
clone size: .
J gene: TRBJ2-1
CDR3 protein: CASTQKGTSGLNEQFF
CDR3 DNA: TGTGCCAGCACCCAGAAGGGGACTAGCGGTCTCAATGAGCAGTTCTTC

CDR3 length: 14
V gene: TRBV7-9
D gene: .
clone size: few
J gene: TRBJ2-1
CDR3 protein: CASSLEAIPNEQFF
CDR3 DNA: TGTGCCAGCAGCTTGGAGGCGATTCCCAATGAGCAGTTCTTC

CDR3 length: 16
V gene: TRBV18
D gene: TRBD1
clone size: .
J gene: TRBJ2-7
CDR3 protein: CASSPPGIQGAREQYF
CDR3 DNA: TGTGCCAGCTCACCACCTGGAATTCAGGGGGCGCGCGAGCAGTACTTC

CDR3 length: 14
V gene: TRBV9
D gene: TRBD1
clone size: .
J gene: TRBJ2-7
CDR3 protein: CASSVAGQTYEQYF
CDR3 DNA: TGTGCCAGCAGCGTAGCGGGACAGACCTACGAGCAGTACTTC

CDR3 length: 14
V gene: TRBV10-2
D gene: .
clone size: .
J gene: TRBJ1-4
CDR3 protein: CASSVGLVNEKLFF
CDR3 DNA: TGCGCCAGCAGTGTGGGGCTGGTTAATGAAAAACTGTTTTTT

CDR3 length: 13
V gene: TRBV11-1
D gene: .
clone size: .
J gene: TRBJ2-7
CDR3 protein: CASSPSWLYEQYF
CDR3 DNA: TGTGCCAGCAGCCCTAGCTGGCTCTACGAGCAGTACTTC

CDR3 length: 14
V gene: TRBV5-6
D gene: TRBD1
clone size: .
J gene: TRBJ1-1
CDR3 protein: CASSVGTVLTEAFF
CDR3 DNA: TGTGCCAGCAGCGTAGGGACAGTTCTCACTGAAGCTTTCTTT

CDR3 length: 12
V gene: TRBV6-5
D gene: TRBD1
clone size: .
J gene: TRBJ1-2
CDR3 protein: CASRQGRYGYTF
CDR3 DNA: TGTGCCAGCAGACAGGGGCGCTATGGCTACACCTTC

CDR3 length: 14
V gene: TRBV5-8
D gene: .
clone size: .
J gene: TRBJ1-5
CDR3 protein: CASSLLPGNQPQHF
CDR3 DNA: TGTGCCAGCAGCTTACTACCGGGGAATCAGCCCCAGCATTTT

CDR3 length: 11
V gene: TRBV3-1/TRBV3-2
D gene: .
clone size: .
J gene: TRBJ2-7
CDR3 protein: CASSTSYEQYF
CDR3 DNA: TGTGCCAGCAGCACTAGCTACGAGCAGTACTTC

CDR3 length: 14
V gene: TRBV7-3
D gene: .
clone size: few
J gene: TRBJ2-3
CDR3 protein: CASSLGGWTDTQYF
CDR3 DNA: TGTGCCAGCAGCTTAGGGGGCTGGACAGATACGCAGTATTTT

CDR3 length: 14
V gene: TRBV5-1
D gene: TRBD1
clone size: .
J gene: TRBJ2-1
CDR3 protein: CASSEGQLGDEQFF
CDR3 DNA: TGCGCCAGCAGCGAGGGACAGCTGGGCGATGAGCAGTTCTTC

CDR3 length: 13
V gene: TRBV3-1/TRBV3-2
D gene: .
clone size: .
J gene: TRBJ1-2
CDR3 protein: CASSQQKGGGYTF
CDR3 DNA: TGTGCCAGCAGCCAACAAAAGGGAGGCGGCTACACCTTC

CDR3 length: 16
V gene: TRBV3-1/TRBV3-2
D gene: .
clone size: .
J gene: TRBJ2-7
CDR3 protein: CASSQVVGARTYEQYF
CDR3 DNA: TGTGCCAGCAGCCAAGTAGTAGGGGCAAGGACCTACGAGCAGTACTTC

CDR3 length: 17
V gene: TRBV6-1
D gene: TRBD1
clone size: .
J gene: TRBJ1-5
CDR3 protein: CASSEFSGQGGNQPQHF
CDR3 DNA: TGTGCCAGCAGTGAATTTTCGGGACAGGGGGGCAATCAGCCCCAGCATTTT

CDR3 length: 16
V gene: TRBV6-2/TRBV6-3
D gene: .
clone size: .
J gene: TRBJ2-2
CDR3 protein: CASSFGEQGGTGELFF
CDR3 DNA: TGTGCCAGCAGTTTTGGTGAGCAGGGGGGCACCGGGGAGCTGTTTTTT

CDR3 length: 17
V gene: TRBV11-3
D gene: TRBD1
clone size: .
J gene: TRBJ2-1
CDR3 protein: CASSFSPGQGDYNEQFF
CDR3 DNA: TGTGCCAGCAGCTTTAGCCCGGGACAGGGAGATTACAATGAGCAGTTCTTC

CDR3 length: 10
V gene: TRBV2
D gene: .
clone size: once
J gene: TRBJ2-3
CDR3 protein: CASQTDTQYF
CDR3 DNA: TGTGCCAGCCAAACAGATACGCAGTATTTT

CDR3 length: 14
V gene: TRBV6-5
D gene: TRBD2
clone size: .
J gene: TRBJ2-7
CDR3 protein: CASISGGVLGEQYF
CDR3 DNA: TGTGCCAGCATTTCCGGGGGGGTGCTTGGCGAGCAGTACTTC

CDR3 length: 15
V gene: TRBV11-2
D gene: .
clone size: .
J gene: TRBJ2-1
CDR3 protein: CASSLAAGRNNEQFF
CDR3 DNA: TGTGCCAGCAGCTTAGCGGCGGGAAGGAACAATGAGCAGTTCTTC

CDR3 length: 17
V gene: TRBV4-1
D gene: .
clone size: .
J gene: TRBJ1-1
CDR3 protein: CASSQDTGGGVGAEAFF
CDR3 DNA: TGCGCCAGCAGCCAGGACACCGGGGGGGGCGTAGGTGCTGAAGCTTTCTTT

CDR3 length: 15
V gene: TRBV5-6
D gene: TRBD1
clone size: .
J gene: TRBJ1-2
CDR3 protein: CASSFLGQGDYGYTF
CDR3 DNA: TGTGCCAGCAGCTTTCTGGGACAGGGGGACTATGGCTACACCTTC

CDR3 length: 15
V gene: TRBV2
D gene: TRBD1
clone size: few
J gene: TRBJ2-7
CDR3 protein: CASSEWGTGAYEQYF
CDR3 DNA: TGTGCCAGCAGTGAATGGGGAACAGGGGCGTACGAGCAGTACTTC

CDR3 length: 13
V gene: TRBV29-1
D gene: TRBD1
clone size: once
J gene: TRBJ1-3
CDR3 protein: CSARQGTGNTIYF
CDR3 DNA: TGCAGCGCCAGACAGGGAACTGGAAACACCATATATTTT

CDR3 length: 12
V gene: TRBV5-1
D gene: .
clone size: .
J gene: TRBJ1-2
CDR3 protein: CASRGQGYGYTF
CDR3 DNA: TGCGCCAGCAGGGGGCAAGGGTATGGCTACACCTTC

CDR3 length: 16
V gene: TRBV7-9
D gene: TRBD1
clone size: .
J gene: TRBJ2-2
CDR3 protein: CASSPRDSPNTGELFF
CDR3 DNA: TGTGCCAGCAGCCCGAGGGACAGTCCGAACACCGGGGAGCTGTTTTTT

CDR3 length: 15
V gene: TRBV6-5
D gene: TRBD2
clone size: .
J gene: TRBJ2-3
CDR3 protein: CASSPGASGGNTQYF
CDR3 DNA: TGTGCCAGCAGCCCAGGGGCTAGCGGGGGAAATACGCAGTATTTT

CDR3 length: 17
V gene: TRBV5-1
D gene: TRBD2
clone size: .
J gene: TRBJ2-3
CDR3 protein: CASSLWSSGGPTDTQYF
CDR3 DNA: TGCGCCAGCAGCTTGTGGTCTAGCGGGGGGCCCACAGATACGCAGTATTTT

CDR3 length: 15
V gene: TRBV9
D gene: .
clone size: .
J gene: TRBJ1-3
CDR3 protein: CASSVAELSGNTIYF
CDR3 DNA: TGTGCCAGCAGCGTAGCGGAGCTCTCTGGAAACACCATATATTTT

CDR3 length: 13
V gene: TRBV5-1
D gene: .
clone size: .
J gene: TRBJ2-5
CDR3 protein: CASSLAQGETQYF
CDR3 DNA: TGCGCCAGCAGCTTGGCCCAGGGGGAGACCCAGTACTTC